One TCR beta chain is described in this entry. Its antigen is not identified. This record comes from a study of cytomegalovirus exposure and HLA in healthy donors. On the study more broadly: Among the approximately 410 genotyped donors, over 70% were placed in the Caucasian-associated ancestry cluster.

Study-level results: In a later analysis, TCR beta V- and J-gene trimming showed a link to a missense DCLRE1C variant. About 87% or about 30% of the time was how often most TCR beta V segments were productive, according to an earlier analysis.

The PCR ran on 60 Vbeta and 13 Jbeta primers. Clones were sequenced by immunoSEQ multiplex PCR, and TCRdb holds only the in-frame ones, with some missing. The profile shows tens of thousands of clones, roughly two thirds of them singletons. The donors, nominally healthy at sampling, likely had unrecorded immune exposures. The CDR3 length is 14 residues. CDR1 is SGDLS and CDR2 is YYNGEE in the germline V gene. After removal of 4 bases from V and 3 bases from J, the junction contained 5 bases not matched to a gene. The chain couples TRBV9 to TRBJ2-7, with 9 bases identical to TRBD1. The TCR comes from a man in his sixties in good health and CMV-seropositive. The source material was PBMCs. CDR3 nucleotide sequence: TGTGCCAGCAGCATGGGACAGGGTGGCTACGAGCAGTACTTC. Its protein product is CASSMGQGGYEQYF.